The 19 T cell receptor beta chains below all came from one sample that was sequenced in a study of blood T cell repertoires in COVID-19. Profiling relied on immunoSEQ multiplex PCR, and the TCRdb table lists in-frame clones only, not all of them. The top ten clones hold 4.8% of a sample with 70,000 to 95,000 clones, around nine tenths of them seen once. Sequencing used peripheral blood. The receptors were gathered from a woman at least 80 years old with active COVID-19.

The CDR3 coding sequence is TGTGCCAGCAGCGTCAGCGGGGGGGGTTCTGGGGCCAACGTCCTGACTTTC. As protein: CASSVSGGGSGANVLTF. This chain links TRBV9 with TRBJ2-6; TRBD2 matches 10 bases. V gave up 2 bases and J gave up 1 base; unmatched junction bases: 3. Germline-derived CDR1 and CDR2 are SGDLS and YYNGEE. The CDR3 totals 17 residues.

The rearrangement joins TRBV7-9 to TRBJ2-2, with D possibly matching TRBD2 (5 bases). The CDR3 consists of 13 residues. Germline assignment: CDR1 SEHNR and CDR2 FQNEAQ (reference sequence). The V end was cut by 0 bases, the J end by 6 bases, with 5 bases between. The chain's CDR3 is CASSLAGAGELFF. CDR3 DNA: TGTGCCAGCAGCTTAGCGGGAGCCGGGGAGCTGTTTTTT.

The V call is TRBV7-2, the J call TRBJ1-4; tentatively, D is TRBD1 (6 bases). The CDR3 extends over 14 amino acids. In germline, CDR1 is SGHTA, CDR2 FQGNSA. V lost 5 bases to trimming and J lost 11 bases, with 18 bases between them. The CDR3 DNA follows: TGTGCCAGCAGCCAGAGGGGACACGGAGTTAAACTGTTTTTT. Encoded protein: CASSQRGHGVKLFF.

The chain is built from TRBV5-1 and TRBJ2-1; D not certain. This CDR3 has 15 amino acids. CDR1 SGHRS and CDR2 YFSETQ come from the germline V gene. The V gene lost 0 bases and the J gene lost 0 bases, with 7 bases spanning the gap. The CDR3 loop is CASSLAGYSYNEQFF. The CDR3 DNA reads TGCGCCAGCAGCTTGGCAGGTTACTCCTACAATGAGCAGTTCTTC.

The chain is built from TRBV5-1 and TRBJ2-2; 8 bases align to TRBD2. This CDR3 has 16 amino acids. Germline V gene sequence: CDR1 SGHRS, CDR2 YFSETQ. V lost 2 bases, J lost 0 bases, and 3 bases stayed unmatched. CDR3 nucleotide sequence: TGCGCCAGCAGCTTTAGCGGGACTTCGAACACCGGGGAGCTGTTTTTT. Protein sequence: CASSFSGTSNTGELFF.

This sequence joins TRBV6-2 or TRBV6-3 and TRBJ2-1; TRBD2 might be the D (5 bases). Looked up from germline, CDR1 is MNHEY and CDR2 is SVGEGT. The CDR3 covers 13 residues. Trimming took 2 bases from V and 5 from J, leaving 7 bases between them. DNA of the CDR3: TGTGCCAGCAGTTACGCGGGCAACAATGAGCAGTTCTTC. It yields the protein CASSYAGNNEQFF.

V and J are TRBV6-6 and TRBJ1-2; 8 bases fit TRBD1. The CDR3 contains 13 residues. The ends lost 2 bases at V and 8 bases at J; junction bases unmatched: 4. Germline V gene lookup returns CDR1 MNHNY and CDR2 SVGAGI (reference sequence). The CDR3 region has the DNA TGTGCCAGCAGTTACGCCAGGGGGCTGGGCTACACCTTC. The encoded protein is CASSYARGLGYTF.

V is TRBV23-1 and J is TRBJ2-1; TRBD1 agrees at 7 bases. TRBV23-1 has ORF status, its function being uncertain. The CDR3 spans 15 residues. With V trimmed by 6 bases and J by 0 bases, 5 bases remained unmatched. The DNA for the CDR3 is TGCGCCAGCAGGACAGGGTCATACTCCTACAATGAGCAGTTCTTC. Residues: CASRTGSYSYNEQFF.

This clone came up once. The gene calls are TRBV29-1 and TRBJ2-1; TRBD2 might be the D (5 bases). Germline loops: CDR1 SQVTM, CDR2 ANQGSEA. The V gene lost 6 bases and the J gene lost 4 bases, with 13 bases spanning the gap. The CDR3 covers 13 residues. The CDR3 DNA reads TGCAGCGTGGAGTTTAGCGAGTACAATGAGCAGTTCTTC. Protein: CSVEFSEYNEQFF.

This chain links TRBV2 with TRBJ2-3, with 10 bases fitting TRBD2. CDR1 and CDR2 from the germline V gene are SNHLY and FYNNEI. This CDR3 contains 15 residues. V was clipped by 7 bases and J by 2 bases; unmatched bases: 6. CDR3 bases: TGTGCCAGCACTAGCGGGAGTATCCCCACAGATACGCAGTATTTT. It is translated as CASTSGSIPTDTQYF.

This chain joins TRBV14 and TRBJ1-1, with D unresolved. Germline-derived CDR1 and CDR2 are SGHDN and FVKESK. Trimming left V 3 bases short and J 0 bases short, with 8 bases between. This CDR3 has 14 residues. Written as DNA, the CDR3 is TGTGCCAGCAGCCACCCCAGGCTGAACACTGAAGCTTTCTTT. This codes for CASSHPRLNTEAFF.

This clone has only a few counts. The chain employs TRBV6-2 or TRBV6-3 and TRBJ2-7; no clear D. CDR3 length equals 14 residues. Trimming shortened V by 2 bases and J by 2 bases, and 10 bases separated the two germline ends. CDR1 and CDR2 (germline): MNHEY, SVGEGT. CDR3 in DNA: TGTGCCAGCAGTTACCCAGTTATGACCTACGAGCAGTACTTC. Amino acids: CASSYPVMTYEQYF.

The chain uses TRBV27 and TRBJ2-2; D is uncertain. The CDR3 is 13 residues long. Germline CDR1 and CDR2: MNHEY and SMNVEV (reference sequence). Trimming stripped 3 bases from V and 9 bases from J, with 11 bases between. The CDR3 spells CASSFIGPRELFF. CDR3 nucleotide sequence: TGTGCCAGCAGTTTTATTGGGCCCAGGGAGCTGTTTTTT.

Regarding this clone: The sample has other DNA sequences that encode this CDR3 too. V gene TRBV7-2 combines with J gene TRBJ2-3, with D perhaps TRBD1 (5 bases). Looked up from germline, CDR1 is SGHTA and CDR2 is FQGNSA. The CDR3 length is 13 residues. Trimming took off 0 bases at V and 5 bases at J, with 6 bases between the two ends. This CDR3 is CASSLAREDTQYF. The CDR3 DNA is TGTGCCAGCAGCTTAGCCAGGGAAGATACGCAGTATTTT.

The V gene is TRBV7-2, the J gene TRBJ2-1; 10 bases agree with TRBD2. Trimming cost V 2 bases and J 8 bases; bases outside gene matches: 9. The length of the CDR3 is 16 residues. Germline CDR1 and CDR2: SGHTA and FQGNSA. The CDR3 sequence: CASSLWEAGGEDEQFF. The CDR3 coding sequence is TGTGCCAGCAGCTTATGGGAAGCGGGAGGGGAAGATGAGCAGTTCTTC.

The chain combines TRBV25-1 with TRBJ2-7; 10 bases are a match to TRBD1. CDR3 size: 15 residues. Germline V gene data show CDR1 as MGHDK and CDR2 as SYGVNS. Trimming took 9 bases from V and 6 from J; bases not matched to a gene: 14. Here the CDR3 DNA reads TGTGCCAGTCGCGCGATCGGACAGGGGGGTGGCGAGCAGTACTTC. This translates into CASRAIGQGGGEQYF.

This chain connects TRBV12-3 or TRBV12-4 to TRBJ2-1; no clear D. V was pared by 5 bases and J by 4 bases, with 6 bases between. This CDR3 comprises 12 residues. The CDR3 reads CASSLQYNEQFF. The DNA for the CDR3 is TGTGCCAGCAGTCTACAGTACAATGAGCAGTTCTTC.

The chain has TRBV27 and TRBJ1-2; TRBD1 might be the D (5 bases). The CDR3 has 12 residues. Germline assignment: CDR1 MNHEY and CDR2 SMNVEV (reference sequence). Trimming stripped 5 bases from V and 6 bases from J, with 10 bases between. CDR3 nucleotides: TGTGCCAGCAGTCTCCGGGGGAATGGCTACACCTTC. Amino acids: CASSLRGNGYTF.

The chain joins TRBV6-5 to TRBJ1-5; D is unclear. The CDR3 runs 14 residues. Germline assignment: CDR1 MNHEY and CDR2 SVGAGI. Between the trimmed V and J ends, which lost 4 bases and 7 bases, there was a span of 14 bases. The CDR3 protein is CASSLKDPGQPQHF. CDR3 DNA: TGTGCCAGCAGTTTGAAGGACCCGGGGCAGCCCCAGCATTTT.